A selection of T cell receptor beta chains follows, all from one sample in a study of graft-versus-host responses after intestinal transplantation. The protocol was immunoSEQ multiplex PCR, while the TCRdb copy is restricted to in-frame clones and leaves out a portion. The sample contains tens of thousands of clones, about nine tenths of which appear only once. Sequencing used PBMCs, obtained 98 days after intestinal transplantation. Receptor source: a human patient who received an intestinal transplant, so some T cells may come from the graft donor. Each CDR3 is given without its conserved first and last residue. Each record gives: V gene, J gene, CDR3 protein.

v_call: TRBV13
j_call: TRBJ2-7
cdr3_aa: ASSFSVGSGTYEQY

v_call: TRBV5-5
j_call: TRBJ1-2
cdr3_aa: ASSLPGTNYGYT

v_call: TRBV5-4
j_call: TRBJ2-1
cdr3_aa: ASSFGVVSSYNEQF

v_call: TRBV7-9
j_call: TRBJ2-5
cdr3_aa: ASSPGDREETQY

v_call: TRBV7-9
j_call: TRBJ2-5
cdr3_aa: ATQGQGETQY

v_call: TRBV29-1
j_call: TRBJ1-1
cdr3_aa: SVASGLEAF

v_call: TRBV9
j_call: TRBJ2-5
cdr3_aa: AGSVDGLRETQY

v_call: TRBV5-1
j_call: TRBJ2-7
cdr3_aa: ASSLSGTGEY

v_call: TRBV14
j_call: TRBJ2-4
cdr3_aa: ASSQGMGRAKNIQY

v_call: TRBV10-1
j_call: TRBJ2-7
cdr3_aa: ASSRRRDTSSSYEQY

v_call: TRBV7-9
j_call: TRBJ2-2
cdr3_aa: ASSSRGGIDTGELF

v_call: TRBV6-4
j_call: TRBJ2-6
cdr3_aa: ASSDSRSGANVLT

v_call: TRBV7-6
j_call: TRBJ2-3
cdr3_aa: ASSKDGGGRLVTDTQY

v_call: TRBV23-1
j_call: TRBJ2-1
cdr3_aa: ASSHYSGGPYNEQF

v_call: TRBV20-1
j_call: TRBJ1-3
cdr3_aa: SAPQGNTIY

v_call: TRBV6-6
j_call: TRBJ2-7
cdr3_aa: ASRPDDYEQY

v_call: TRBV4-2
j_call: TRBJ2-2
cdr3_aa: ASSQDRTSGATGELF

v_call: TRBV6-8
j_call: TRBJ1-5
cdr3_aa: ASSEVSHQPQH

v_call: TRBV27
j_call: TRBJ1-3
cdr3_aa: ASGSGASSGNTIY

v_call: TRBV7-3
j_call: TRBJ2-5
cdr3_aa: ASSSTGAQETQY

v_call: TRBV28
j_call: TRBJ2-3
cdr3_aa: ASSPPGTADTQY

v_call: TRBV9
j_call: TRBJ1-2
cdr3_aa: ASSVAEGQVYGYT

v_call: TRBV2
j_call: TRBJ2-5
cdr3_aa: ASRAPSGPLQETQY

v_call: TRBV4-1
j_call: TRBJ2-1
cdr3_aa: ASSARTESLNNEQF

v_call: TRBV29-1
j_call: TRBJ2-1
cdr3_aa: SAEGDLAGGPDEQF

v_call: TRBV19
j_call: TRBJ1-6
cdr3_aa: ASSAGQNNSPLH

v_call: TRBV10-3
j_call: TRBJ1-1
cdr3_aa: AISDQQGAEAF

v_call: TRBV30
j_call: TRBJ1-5
cdr3_aa: AWSVEGLRGQPQH

v_call: TRBV10-2
j_call: TRBJ1-1
cdr3_aa: ASSSTGRAEAF